This passage covers 8 T cell receptor beta chains from one sample sequenced in a study of T cell changes during pregnancy in multiple sclerosis. Here immunoSEQ multiplex PCR was the method, and the copy in TCRdb shows in-frame clones only, minus some. The sample shows some 99,000 clones, about 91% of them seen only once. The sample was peripheral blood, taken after pregnancy. Source of these receptors: a female donor in good health, enrolled as a control in a pregnancy study.

This rearrangement joins TRBV5-1 to TRBJ1-6; maybe TRBD1 (5 bases). The CDR3 spans 16 residues. The V end lost 0 bases, the J end lost 3 bases, and 10 bases lay between the germline ends. Per germline, CDR1 SGHRS and CDR2 YFSETQ. The CDR3 DNA reads TGCGCCAGCAGCTTGGTTTTGACAGTCTATAATTCACCCCTCCACTTT. Translation: CASSLVLTVYNSPLHF.

The gene calls are TRBV29-1 and TRBJ1-1, with D possibly being TRBD1 (5 bases). Germline V gene data show CDR1 as SQVTM and CDR2 as ANQGSEA. This CDR3 is built from 10 residues. V was trimmed by 6 bases and J by 11 bases, leaving 13 bases between them. CDR3 region: CSVGGQWAFF. CDR3 DNA sequence: TGCAGCGTGGGGGGTCAATGGGCTTTCTTT.

V and J are TRBV11-2 and TRBJ2-7; 7 positions agree with TRBD1. CDR1 and CDR2 (germline): SGHAT, FQNNGV. The CDR3 totals 17 residues. With 8 bases clipped from V and 0 bases from J, the junction kept 16 bases outside the gene matches. The CDR3 sequence is CASRRAPGQKTSYEQYF. CDR3 coding DNA: TGTGCCAGCCGCCGAGCACCGGGACAGAAAACCTCCTACGAGCAGTACTTC.

This clone was seen once. The rearrangement uses TRBV5-4 and TRBJ2-7, with TRBD2 matching 11 bases. This CDR3 contains 17 residues. The V gene end was trimmed by 4 bases and the J gene end by 0 bases; junction bases not matched to a gene: 9. CDR1 is SGHNT, CDR2 YYREEE, per germline (reference sequence). For the CDR3, the DNA is TGTGCCAGCAGCGCCGCCGGGACTAGCGGATTCTCCTACGAGCAGTACTTC. Its protein product is CASSAAGTSGFSYEQYF.

The chain is built from TRBV19 and TRBJ2-7; TRBD1 matches 7 bases. The CDR3 contains 13 residues. Germline V gene lookup returns CDR1 LNHDA and CDR2 SQIVND (reference sequence). J lost 5 bases, V lost 3 bases, and 4 bases had no gene match. CDR3 DNA sequence: TGTGCCAGTAGTATCAGGGGGAACAACGAGCAGTACTTC. Translating gives CASSIRGNNEQYF.

The rearrangement joins TRBV7-9 to TRBJ2-3; possible D gene TRBD1, 5 bases. Trimming cost V 4 bases and J 1 base, with 12 bases left between them. The CDR3 has 15 amino acids. Germline V lookup: CDR1 SEHNR, CDR2 FQNEAQ (reference sequence). CDR3: CASSSAGLGTDTQYF. CDR3 coding DNA: TGTGCCAGCAGCTCCGCAGGGTTGGGCACAGATACGCAGTATTTT.

This CDR3 reads CASSATRGLNEQFF. CDR3 coding DNA: TGTGCCAGCAGTGCGACCAGGGGGCTTAATGAGCAGTTCTTC. This chain connects TRBV6-1 to TRBJ2-1, with 8 bases that match TRBD1. Germline V lookup: CDR1 MNHNS, CDR2 SASEGT. The V segment lost 4 bases and the J segment 7 bases; nucleotides outside the gene matches: 6. The CDR3 extends over 14 amino acids.

The J gene is TRBJ1-4, the V gene TRBV7-2; TRBD1 matches at 9 bases. The trim removed 6 bases at V and 10 bases at J, leaving 9 bases unmatched. Looked up from germline, CDR1 is SGHTA and CDR2 is FQGNSA. The CDR3 totals 14 residues. In DNA form, the CDR3 reads TGTGCCAGCAGTTCCGGGACAGGGAGGGGAAAACTGTTTTTT. Protein product: CASSSGTGRGKLFF.